The rows below give T cell receptor beta chains drawn from one sample of a study of CD8 T cells in ankylosing spondylitis. TCRdb itself ran the 5' RACE reads through MiXCR, one entry per CDR3 protein. Among 500,000 to 650,000 distinct CDR3 sequences, roughly 5.2% were seen once, and the ten largest hold approximately 4%. Sequences were obtained from blood, either unsorted or a sorted T cell fraction (not recorded which). Receptors were obtained from a male donor with ankylosing spondylitis. Both conserved end residues are part of each CDR3. A D gene is named only where the DNA matches it firmly. The size of a clone is reported for some rows only, either as once, few or many, or as a class for expanded clones.

size | J | D | V | CDR3 | DNA
few | TRBJ2-1 | TRBD2 | TRBV11-2 | CASTVTSDEQFF | TGTGCCAGCACCGTTACTAGCGATGAGCAGTTCTTC
many | TRBJ1-1 | . | TRBV20-1 | CSATEGGPDTEAFF | TGCAGTGCTACAGAGGGGGGGCCCGACACTGAAGCTTTCTTT
. | TRBJ2-5 | TRBD1 | TRBV5-6 | CASSQPHGLQGETQYF | TGTGCCAGCAGCCAGCCGCATGGGTTACAGGGGGAGACCCAGTACTTC
many | TRBJ2-1 | . | TRBV5-6 | CASIPRAGNSYNEQFF | TGTGCCAGCATCCCTCGCGCGGGAAACTCCTACAATGAGCAGTTCTTC
. | TRBJ1-2 | . | TRBV20-1 | CSAYRDDVSSYGYTF | TGCAGTGCTTACCGGGACGACGTAAGCAGCTATGGCTACACCTTC
many | TRBJ1-1 | . | TRBV3-1 | CASSQEPGLPKGTEAFF | TGTGCCAGCAGCCAAGAACCGGGTCTCCCCAAGGGTACTGAAGCTTTCTTT
many | TRBJ2-2 | . | TRBV7-2 | CASSLSGELFF | TGTGCCAGCAGCTTATCCGGGGAGCTGTTTTTT
few | TRBJ2-7 | TRBD1 | TRBV27 | CASSLRGTEDEQYF | TGTGCCAGCAGTTTAAGGGGGACAGAGGACGAGCAGTACTTC
few | TRBJ2-7 | . | TRBV5-1 | CASSLERTLRNEQYF | TGCGCCAGCAGCTTGGAACGGACCCTCCGCAACGAGCAGTACTTC
many | TRBJ2-7 | TRBD2 | TRBV13 | CASSFSAGAYEQYF | TGTGCCAGCAGCTTTTCTGCGGGAGCCTACGAGCAGTACTTC
many | TRBJ1-1 | . | TRBV6-6 | CASSLTDTEAFF | TGTGCCAGCAGTCTTACAGACACTGAAGCTTTCTTT
few | TRBJ1-2 | . | TRBV7-2 | CASSPWTVYDGYTF | TGTGCCAGCAGCCCTTGGACGGTATATGATGGCTACACCTTC
many | TRBJ1-1 | . | TRBV7-2 | CASSFFNTEAFF | TGTGCCAGCAGCTTCTTTAACACTGAAGCTTTCTTT
few | TRBJ2-7 | . | TRBV20-1 | CSAGNSDYEQYF | TGCAGTGCTGGTAACAGTGACTACGAGCAGTACTTC
many | TRBJ1-5 | TRBD1 | TRBV20-1 | CSAIRPGQGSHQPQHF | TGCAGTGCTATTAGACCGGGACAGGGGAGTCATCAGCCCCAGCATTTT
many | TRBJ2-2 | TRBD2 | TRBV12-3/TRBV12-4 | CASSSRGLAVLTTGELFF | TGTGCCAGCAGTTCCCGGGGACTAGCGGTTCTCACAACCGGGGAGCTGTTTTTT
many | TRBJ2-1 | TRBD2 | TRBV29-1 | CSVRGLAGVAEQFF | TGCAGCGTTAGGGGACTAGCGGGAGTGGCTGAGCAGTTCTTC
many | TRBJ1-2 | . | TRBV6-5 | CASSSSGANGGYTF | TGTGCCAGCAGTTCCTCGGGGGCAAATGGTGGCTACACCTTC
. | TRBJ2-2 | TRBD1 | TRBV18 | CASSPQQGAGGELFF | TGTGCCAGCTCACCCCAACAGGGGGCCGGCGGGGAGCTGTTTTTT
few | TRBJ2-3 | . | TRBV11-3 | CASSLDARGENTDTQYF | TGTGCCAGCAGCTTAGACGCCCGAGGAGAAAACACAGATACGCAGTATTTT
many | TRBJ1-5 | TRBD1 | TRBV20-1 | CSARDRENQPQHF | TGCAGTGCCCGAGACAGGGAAAATCAGCCCCAGCATTTT
many | TRBJ1-2 | TRBD1 | TRBV12-3/TRBV12-4 | CASSRQGGMGKNGYTF | TGTGCCAGCAGCAGACAGGGGGGAATGGGGAAGAATGGCTACACCTTC
. | TRBJ2-7 | TRBD2 | TRBV15 | CATSRGYREARYEQYF | TGTGCCACCAGCAGAGGTTACCGGGAGGCTCGCTACGAGCAGTACTTC
many | TRBJ2-3 | . | TRBV20-1 | CSASRSLGFTDTQYF | TGCAGTGCTAGTAGATCTCTAGGGTTCACAGATACGCAGTATTTT
few | TRBJ1-3 | . | TRBV30 | CAWTYRDSGNTIYF | TGTGCCTGGACCTACAGAGACTCTGGAAACACCATATATTTT
many | TRBJ1-1 | . | TRBV6-1 | CASSPSPGSDTEAFF | TGTGCCAGCAGTCCTAGCCCCGGGAGTGACACTGAAGCTTTCTTT
. | TRBJ2-7 | . | TRBV7-2 | CASSFGAPSSYEQYF | TGTGCCAGCAGCTTTGGGGCCCCCAGCTCCTACGAGCAGTACTTC
many | TRBJ1-1 | TRBD1 | TRBV7-2 | CASSLRDRGDTEAFF | TGTGCCAGCAGCTTAAGGGACAGGGGGGACACTGAAGCTTTCTTT
. | TRBJ2-7 | TRBD1 | TRBV6-1 | CASSEQGAWEQYF | TGTGCCAGCAGTGAACAGGGGGCTTGGGAGCAGTACTTC
many | TRBJ1-2 | TRBD1 | TRBV4-2 | CASSPRQGTYYGYTF | TGTGCCAGCAGCCCAAGACAGGGGACCTACTATGGCTACACCTTC
few | TRBJ1-4 | . | TRBV6-1 | CASSLGQPSDEKLFF | TGTGCCAGCAGCCTCGGACAGCCCTCCGATGAAAAACTGTTTTTT
many | TRBJ1-4 | . | TRBV5-1 | CASSLVSGRLNEKLFF | TGCGCCAGCAGCTTGGTTTCGGGACGCCTTAATGAAAAACTGTTTTTT
many | TRBJ2-1 | . | TRBV5-1 | CASRETGGVHNEQFF | TGCGCCAGCAGGGAGACAGGCGGGGTACACAATGAGCAGTTCTTC
many | TRBJ2-5 | . | TRBV12-3/TRBV12-4 | CASSFSETQYF | TGTGCCAGCAGTTTCTCGGAGACCCAGTACTTC
many | TRBJ1-2 | . | TRBV5-1 | CASSSDRNNYGYTF | TGCGCCAGCAGCTCTGACCGAAATAACTATGGCTACACCTTC
many | TRBJ2-4 | . | TRBV5-4 | CASSPRENIQYF | TGTGCCAGCAGTCCTAGAGAAAACATTCAGTACTTC
many | TRBJ2-2 | TRBD2 | TRBV12-3/TRBV12-4 | CASSLGVAGAGELFF | TGTGCCAGCAGTTTAGGCGTAGCGGGAGCCGGGGAGCTGTTTTTT
many | TRBJ1-2 | TRBD1 | TRBV4-2 | CASSQEQGKNYGYTF | TGTGCCAGCAGCCAAGAACAGGGGAAGAACTATGGCTACACCTTC
. | TRBJ2-2 | . | TRBV7-2 | CASSLYRRNTGELFF | TGTGCCAGCAGCTTATATCGGAGAAACACCGGGGAGCTGTTTTTT
few | TRBJ1-1 | . | TRBV5-1 | CASSLAPVNTEAFF | TGCGCCAGCAGCTTGGCCCCAGTAAACACTGAAGCTTTCTTT
many | TRBJ2-7 | . | TRBV4-3 | CASSQVARGAYEQYF | TGCGCCAGCAGCCAAGTTGCTAGGGGGGCTTACGAGCAGTACTTC
. | TRBJ2-7 | TRBD2 | TRBV20-1 | CSMLAGEGEQYF | TGCAGTATGCTAGCGGGAGAGGGCGAGCAGTACTTC
many | TRBJ2-1 | . | TRBV5-1 | CASSESSYNEQFF | TGCGCCAGCAGCGAAAGCTCCTACAATGAGCAGTTCTTC
many | TRBJ2-3 | TRBD2 | TRBV10-3 | CAISASGRVDTQYF | TGTGCCATCAGTGCTAGCGGGAGGGTAGATACGCAGTATTTT
many | TRBJ1-4 | . | TRBV7-2 | CASSPDGGVGSEKLFF | TGTGCCAGCAGTCCCGACGGGGGGGTTGGGAGTGAAAAACTGTTTTTT
few | TRBJ2-7 | . | TRBV6-5 | CASSYSIRSEQYF | TGTGCCAGCAGTTACTCGATTAGGAGCGAGCAGTACTTC
many | TRBJ2-3 | . | TRBV20-1 | CSARDENRITDTQYF | TGCAGTGCTAGAGACGAGAACAGGATCACAGATACGCAGTATTTT
many | TRBJ1-1 | . | TRBV5-1 | CASSLEGAGDTEAFF | TGCGCCAGCAGCTTGGAAGGGGCCGGGGACACTGAAGCTTTCTTT
many | TRBJ1-3 | . | TRBV19 | CASSPSSSGNTIYF | TGTGCCAGTAGTCCCAGCAGCTCTGGAAACACCATATATTTT
many | TRBJ2-7 | . | TRBV7-9 | CASSFAGRGEQYF | TGTGCCAGCAGCTTCGCGGGGCGCGGGGAGCAGTACTTC
many | TRBJ2-5 | TRBD1 | TRBV24-1 | CATSDLPGNRGETQYF | TGTGCCACCAGTGATCTTCCTGGAAACAGGGGGGAGACCCAGTACTTC
many | TRBJ1-4 | . | TRBV7-2 | CASSLVTGFKWEKLFF | TGTGCCAGCAGCTTAGTAACGGGGTTCAAGTGGGAAAAACTGTTTTTT
many | TRBJ2-7 | . | TRBV10-3 | CAISESAVGTYEQYF | TGTGCCATCAGTGAGTCCGCGGTCGGGACCTACGAGCAGTACTTC
many | TRBJ1-1 | . | TRBV7-2 | CASSLGRIMNTEAFF | TGTGCCAGCAGCTTAGGGCGGATTATGAACACTGAAGCTTTCTTT
many | TRBJ1-2 | TRBD1 | TRBV12-3/TRBV12-4 | CASSRTGDGYGYTF | TGTGCCAGCAGTCGGACAGGGGACGGCTATGGCTACACCTTC
many | TRBJ2-2 | . | TRBV5-1 | CASSESYTGELFF | TGCGCCAGCAGCGAATCGTACACCGGGGAGCTGTTTTTT
many | TRBJ1-6 | TRBD1 | TRBV20-1 | CSASRTGDSPLHF | TGCAGTGCAAGTAGGACAGGGGATTCACCCCTCCACTTT